Presented here are 14 T cell receptor beta chains from one specimen sequenced in a study of CD8+ T cells in alopecia areata. RNA extraction was followed by reverse transcription into cDNA, which acted as the sequencing template. Some clones are missing from TCRdb's copy, which holds only in-frame ones; the method was immunoSEQ multiplex PCR. The data show over 70,000 clones, about 71% seen once. As for treatment: oral pan-JAK inhibitor, 5-10 mg twice daily. Sequencing was performed on CD8+ T cells sorted from blood, taken at week 24, from a patient treated with tofacitinib. These receptors originate from a human donor with alopecia areata.

This clone turned up a few times. A junction boundary mismatches the germline segment, possibly from a read error. This chain links TRBV5-4 with TRBJ2-3, with 8 bases matching TRBD1. Germline V gene lookup returns CDR1 SGHNT and CDR2 YYREEE (reference sequence). This CDR3 region has 17 residues. The CDR3 reads CASSQALPGQGTDTQYF. The CDR3 DNA follows: TGCGCCAGCAGCCAAGCGCTCCCGGGACAGGGCACAGATACGCAGTATTTT. Combining the CDR3 with reference TRBV5-4 and TRBJ2-3 gives the whole variable domain ETGVTQSPTHLIKTRGQQVTLRCSSQSGHNTVSWYQQALGQGPQFIFQYYREEENGRGNFPPRFSGLQFPNYSSELNVNALELDDSALYLCASSQALPGQGTDTQYFGPGTRLTVL.

This chain links TRBV7-9 with TRBJ1-1, with D unclear. The CDR3 sequence is 12 residues long. Trimming took 6 bases from V and 7 from J, leaving 12 bases between them. Germline CDR1 is SEHNR and CDR2 is FQNEAQ (reference sequence). CDR3 nucleotides: TGTGCCAGCAGGCAGGAACAGAGTGAAGCTTTCTTT. Protein: CASRQEQSEAFF.

The V and J genes are TRBV4-1 and TRBJ1-2; D gene uncertain. Per the germline V gene, CDR1 is MGHRA and CDR2 is YSYEKL. V gave up 0 bases and J gave up 0 bases, with 8 bases separating them. This CDR3 region has 15 residues. CDR3 residues: CASSQDSVANYGYTF. The CDR3 DNA follows: TGCGCCAGCAGCCAAGACAGTGTTGCTAACTATGGCTACACCTTC.

By frequency in the sample, this clone is medium-sized (0.01 to 0.1%). Written as DNA, the CDR3 is TGTGCCAGCAGCTTGAGGCCTACAGATACGCAGTATTTT. This translates into CASSLRPTDTQYF. V gene TRBV5-4 combines with J gene TRBJ2-3, with D hard to call. The CDR3 totals 13 residues. With 1 base removed from V and 3 bases from J, the gap between germline ends came to 6 bases. Germline loops: CDR1 SGHNT, CDR2 YYREEE (reference sequence).

This chain uses TRBV5-1 with TRBJ2-7, with 9 positions matching TRBD1. With 4 bases clipped from V and 2 bases from J, the junction kept 4 bases outside the gene matches. This CDR3 comprises 14 residues. The germline V gene has CDR1 SGHRS and CDR2 YFSETQ. For the CDR3, the DNA is TGCGCCAGCAGCCCCCGGGACAGGGCCTACGAGCAGTACTTC. Its protein product is CASSPRDRAYEQYF.

The chain carries TRBV5-6 and TRBJ2-3; a weak D match, TRBD2 (5 bases). The length of the CDR3 is 11 residues. The germline V gene has CDR1 SGHDT and CDR2 YYEEEE. V was trimmed by 3 bases and J by 8 bases, leaving 7 bases between them. CDR3 DNA sequence: TGTGCCAGCAGCTGGGAGTCTACGCAGTATTTT. Its translation: CASSWESTQYF.

The rearrangement links TRBV7-6 to TRBJ2-7, with a tentative D call TRBD2 (7 bases). V lost 1 base and J lost 7, with 8 bases in between. The germline CDR1 and CDR2 sequences are SGHVS and FNYEAQ. CDR3 length equals 12 residues. This CDR3 is CASSLEGGEQYF. The CDR3 DNA is TGTGCCAGCAGCTTAGAGGGGGGGGAGCAGTACTTC. Full variable domain (outside the CDR3, taken from reference TRBV7-6 and TRBJ2-7): GAGVSQSPRYKVTKRGQDVALRCDPISGHVSLYWYRQALGQGPEFLTYFNYEAQQDKSGLPNDRFSAERPEGSISTLTIQRTEQRDSAMYRCASSLEGGEQYFGPGTRLTVT.

The chain has TRBV27 and TRBJ2-7, with D unresolved. CDR3 length equals 13 residues. V was pared by 5 bases and J by 3 bases, with 11 bases between. Germline V gives CDR1 MNHEY, CDR2 SMNVEV (reference sequence). CDR3 region: CASSPGKSYEQYF. For the CDR3, the DNA is TGTGCCAGCAGTCCAGGCAAAAGCTACGAGCAGTACTTC.

The chain combines TRBV4-3 with TRBJ1-6; D not resolved. Germline V CDR1 and CDR2: LGHNA, YSLEER. There are 16 residues in the CDR3. The V gene lost 3 bases and the J gene lost 0 bases, with 9 bases spanning the gap. The CDR3 DNA sequence: TGCGCCAGCAGCCACTCCGGCACCTCCTATAATTCACCCCTCCACTTT. This encodes CASSHSGTSYNSPLHF.

This clone was detected once. The CDR3 sequence is CASSLQGDTQYF. The CDR3 coding sequence is TGTGCCAGCAGCTTACAGGGAGATACGCAGTATTTT. The chain uses TRBV5-6 and TRBJ2-3, with D maybe TRBD1 (6 bases). Germline V CDR1 and CDR2: SGHDT, YYEEEE. The CDR3 covers 12 residues. The V and J ends lost 2 bases and 5 bases respectively, with 6 bases between them.

The chain has TRBV7-9 and TRBJ1-2; 10 nucleotides align to TRBD1. The CDR3 runs to 15 residues. Trimming took 5 bases from V and 3 from J; bases not matched to a gene: 6. CDR1 SEHNR and CDR2 FQNEAQ come from the germline V gene (reference sequence). CDR3 sequence (DNA): TGTGCCAGCAGCGGGCGGGACAGGGGTGACTATGGCTACACCTTC. Its translation: CASSGRDRGDYGYTF.

This chain links TRBV5-1 with TRBJ2-1; D gene ambiguous. The germline V and J ends were trimmed by 2 bases and 4 bases, with 7 bases remaining between them. The CDR3 is 13 amino acids. The germline V gene encodes CDR1 SGHRS and CDR2 YFSETQ. The CDR3 reads CASSFVGYNEQFF. The CDR3 region has the DNA TGCGCCAGCAGCTTCGTGGGATACAATGAGCAGTTCTTC.

V and J are TRBV5-1 and TRBJ2-7; TRBD1 might be the D (6 bases). The CDR3 loop spans 13 amino acids. The germline V gene has CDR1 SGHRS and CDR2 YFSETQ. V lost 0 bases, J lost 5 bases, and 9 bases lay in between. CDR3 sequence: CASSLDTGNEQYF. The CDR3 nucleotides read TGCGCCAGCAGCTTGGATACAGGGAACGAGCAGTACTTC.

This clone was detected a few times. V is TRBV2 and J is TRBJ2-5, with 8 bases matching TRBD2. CDR3 length: 15 residues. Unmatched junction bases numbered 11, after V lost 6 bases and J lost 5 bases. Germline V gene sequence: CDR1 SNHLY, CDR2 FYNNEI. CDR3 in amino acids: CASSQEGTRGETQYF. CDR3 nucleotides: TGTGCCAGCAGCCAAGAGGGGACTAGGGGGGAGACCCAGTACTTC.